The 26 T cell receptor beta chains reported below all come from one sample, sequenced in a study of blood T cell repertoires in COVID-19 (dated by TCRdb to the early 2020s). Libraries were prepared through the immunoSEQ multiplex PCR assay. This immuneACCESS table, as held by TCRdb, lists in-frame sequences with V and J called but not all clones. Of the missing ones, under half trace to an unresolved V gene in checked studies; the others have no known cause. The sample yields under 200,000 clones; 70% to 90% were counted once. Clones ranked in the top ten supply 20% to 25% of the sample. The material sequenced was peripheral blood. These receptor sequences come from a man aged 55 to 69 with active or convalescent COVID-19.

The J gene is TRBJ1-2, the V gene TRBV6-5, with D possibly TRBD1 on 6 matching bases. The V end lost 5 bases, the J end lost 4 bases, and 8 bases lay between the germline ends. The CDR3 spans 12 residues. Germline CDR1 and CDR2: MNHEY and SVGAGI. The CDR3 reads CASSPDSYGYTF. The CDR3 DNA reads TGTGCCAGCAGTCCGGACAGCTATGGCTACACCTTC.

CDR3 in amino acids: CAISESSRAGNQPQHF. DNA of the CDR3: TGTGCCATCAGTGAGTCTTCCAGGGCGGGCAATCAGCCCCAGCATTTT. The chain uses TRBV10-3 and TRBJ1-5; the D gene is possibly TRBD1 (5 bases). Trimming shortened V by 0 bases and J by 2 bases, and 11 bases separated the two germline ends. CDR3 length equals 16 residues. The germline V gene has CDR1 ENHRY and CDR2 SYGVKD.

The chain employs TRBV28 and TRBJ1-5; 8 nucleotides match TRBD1. Germline V gene data show CDR1 as MDHEN and CDR2 as SYDVKM. The CDR3 is 14 amino acids. Trimming cost V 7 bases and J 6 bases; bases outside gene matches: 8. Here the CDR3 reads CASTLEQGGQPQHF. CDR3 coding DNA: TGTGCCAGCACCCTGGAACAGGGGGGTCAGCCCCAGCATTTT.

J is TRBJ2-2 and V is TRBV11-2; tentative D call: TRBD1 (5 bases). Germline CDR1 reads SGHAT; CDR2 reads FQNNGV. V was trimmed by 6 bases and J by 1 base, leaving 9 bases between them. The CDR3 consists of 14 residues. CDR3 nucleotides: TGTGCCAGCAGGGTTACAGGGAACACCGGGGAGCTGTTTTTT. Translation gives CASRVTGNTGELFF.

The chain employs TRBV10-2 and TRBJ2-1, with 8 bases fitting TRBD2. Trimming at V came to 0 bases and at J to 0 bases, leaving 7 bases not matched to a gene. Germline CDR1 is WSHSY and CDR2 is SAAADI. This CDR3 has 18 residues. The CDR3 reads CASSESRQTSDSYNEQFF. The CDR3 DNA reads as TGCGCCAGCAGTGAGTCGAGGCAGACTAGCGACTCCTACAATGAGCAGTTCTTC.

The rearrangement links TRBV19 to TRBJ1-6; the match to TRBD1 covers 8 bases. The CDR3 consists of 14 residues. Germline CDR1 LNHDA, CDR2 SQIVND (reference sequence). J gave up 5 bases and V 5 bases, and 2 bases lay outside the gene matches. The CDR3 DNA follows: TGTGCCAGTAGTGACAGGGGCCATAATTCACCCCTCCACTTT. It specifies CASSDRGHNSPLHF.

The chain has TRBV4-2 and TRBJ1-2; TRBD1 matches 10 bases. The CDR3 consists of 16 residues. J gave up 6 bases and V 1 base, and 8 bases lay outside the gene matches. From germline, CDR1 is LGHNA and CDR2 YNFKEQ. CDR3 loop: CASSQALTGGGHGYTF. DNA for the CDR3: TGTGCCAGCAGCCAAGCCCTGACAGGGGGCGGGCATGGCTACACCTTC.

A single count supports this clone. The CDR3 loop reads CASSLEGVGEKLFF. Here the CDR3 DNA reads TGCGCCAGCAGCTTGGAAGGGGTCGGTGAAAAACTGTTTTTT. The chain carries TRBV5-1 and TRBJ1-4; TRBD1 is a possible D gene (5 bases). This CDR3 region has 14 residues. Trimming removed 0 bases at V and 7 bases at J, with 10 bases between. CDR1 and CDR2 from the germline V gene are SGHRS and YFSETQ.

The chain links TRBV4-1 to TRBJ1-2; D is unresolved. The V end lost 1 base, the J end lost 12 bases, and 15 bases lay between the germline ends. CDR3 length: 13 amino acids. Germline V gene sequence: CDR1 MGHRA, CDR2 YSYEKL. CDR3 DNA sequence: TGCGCCAGCAGCCAAGTACCGGGAGGAAAAAACACCTTC. Its protein product is CASSQVPGGKNTF.

This chain links TRBV6-1 with TRBJ1-6, with 7 bases that match TRBD1. Germline-derived CDR1 and CDR2 are MNHNS and SASEGT. With 5 bases clipped from V and 7 bases from J, the junction kept 5 bases outside the gene matches. The CDR3 sequence is 14 residues long. The CDR3 reads CASSRQGENSPLHF. For the CDR3, the DNA is TGTGCCAGCAGTAGGCAGGGGGAGAATTCACCCCTCCACTTT.

This chain connects TRBV14 to TRBJ1-1; perhaps TRBD1 as D (5 bases). Trimming took off 1 base at V and 7 bases at J, with 19 bases between the two ends. The CDR3 is 16 residues long. Per germline, CDR1 SGHDN and CDR2 FVKESK. This CDR3 is CASSQARASLGGEAFF. The DNA of the CDR3 is TGTGCCAGCAGCCAAGCCCGGGCCTCCCTCGGGGGTGAAGCTTTCTTT. The whole variable domain, remainder taken from reference TRBV14 and TRBJ1-1, is EAGVTQFPSHSVIEKGQTVTLRCDPISGHDNLYWYRRVMGKEIKFLLHFVKESKQDESGMPNNRFLAERTGGTYSTLKVQPAELEDSGVYFCASSQARASLGGEAFFGQGTRLTVV.

This sequence joins TRBV3-1 (or the pseudogene TRBV3-2) and TRBJ2-3; D call uncertain. The germline gives CDR1 LGHDT, CDR2 YNNKEL (reference sequence). The V end lost 5 bases, the J end lost 0 bases, and 6 bases lay between the germline ends. This CDR3 comprises 13 residues. The CDR3 here is CASSDTSTDTQYF. DNA for the CDR3: TGTGCCAGCAGCGATACTAGCACAGATACGCAGTATTTT.

This sequence joins TRBV19 and TRBJ2-1, with TRBD2 matching 12 bases. CDR3 size: 15 residues. V shed 6 bases, J shed 2 bases, and the junction held 2 bases outside the gene matches. Germline loops: CDR1 LNHDA, CDR2 SQIVND (reference sequence). The CDR3 nucleotides read TGTGCCAGTAGCCGACTAGCGGGGGCCTACAATGAGCAGTTCTTC. This translates into CASSRLAGAYNEQFF.

The CDR3 region is CASSPTVNQETQYF. The CDR3 bases are TGCGCCAGCAGCCCGACAGTTAATCAAGAGACCCAGTACTTC. The V call is TRBV5-1, the J call TRBJ2-5; D perhaps matches TRBD1 (5 bases). Germline CDR1 is SGHRS and CDR2 is YFSETQ. With 4 bases removed from V and 2 bases from J, the gap between germline ends came to 12 bases. CDR3 length: 14 amino acids.

The gene calls are TRBV24-1 and TRBJ2-3, with unresolved D. With 5 bases removed from V and 3 bases from J, the gap between germline ends came to 14 bases. CDR3 length equals 15 residues. Germline CDR1 reads KGHDR; CDR2 reads SFDVKD. The CDR3 bases are TGTGCCACCAGTGTTCGACTTGGCCAGACAGATACGCAGTATTTT. Its translation: CATSVRLGQTDTQYF.

As regards this clone: The sample carries other DNA sequences with the same CDR3. This chain connects TRBV9 to TRBJ1-3; D perhaps matches TRBD1 (5 bases). This CDR3 spans 14 amino acids. Germline V CDR1 and CDR2: SGDLS, YYNGEE. Trimming left V 3 bases short and J 1 base short, with 8 bases between. CDR3 sequence (DNA): TGTGCCAGCAGCGCAACAGGTTCTGGAAACACCATATATTTT. Translating gives CASSATGSGNTIYF. The complete variable domain, with remaining parts taken from reference TRBV9 and TRBJ1-3, reads DSGVTQTPKHLITATGQRVTLRCSPRSGDLSVYWYQQSLDQGLQFLIQYYNGEERAKGNILERFSAQQFPDLHSELNLSSLELGDSALYFCASSATGSGNTIYFGEGSWLTVV.

The chain has TRBV29-1 and TRBJ1-2; 9 bases are shared with TRBD1. Germline V gene lookup returns CDR1 SQVTM and CDR2 ANQGSEA. The CDR3 consists of 12 residues. V trimming: 8 bases; J trimming: 5 bases; junction bases outside the gene matches: 6. This CDR3 is CSPRDRAYGYTF. DNA for the CDR3: TGCAGCCCACGGGACAGGGCATATGGCTACACCTTC.

The V call is TRBV9, the J call TRBJ2-1; no reliable D call. There are 11 residues in the CDR3. The V end lost 6 bases, the J end lost 6 bases, and 7 bases lay between the germline ends. The germline gives CDR1 SGDLS, CDR2 YYNGEE. Here the CDR3 reads CASIAPNEQFF. The CDR3 DNA is TGTGCCAGCATAGCTCCCAATGAGCAGTTCTTC. The variable domain in full, with the rest retrieved from reference TRBV9 and TRBJ2-1, is DSGVTQTPKHLITATGQRVTLRCSPRSGDLSVYWYQQSLDQGLQFLIQYYNGEERAKGNILERFSAQQFPDLHSELNLSSLELGDSALYFCASIAPNEQFFGPGTRLTVL.

The chain uses TRBV10-3 and TRBJ1-1, with D tentatively TRBD1 (6 bases). CDR1 and CDR2 (germline): ENHRY, SYGVKD. The CDR3 length is 14 residues. V lost 2 bases to trimming and J lost 4 bases, with 11 bases between them. The CDR3 sequence: CAISENQGSTEAFF. In DNA form, the CDR3 reads TGTGCCATCAGTGAGAATCAGGGGAGCACTGAAGCTTTCTTT.

The V gene is TRBV6-5, the J gene TRBJ1-1; TRBD1 matches at 9 bases. This CDR3 is 15 amino acids long. CDR1 is MNHEY and CDR2 is SVGAGI in the germline V gene. The J segment lost 0 bases and the V segment lost 6 bases, leaving 5 bases of the junction unmatched. The chain's CDR3 is CASSRQGVLNTEAFF. The CDR3 coding sequence is TGTGCCAGCAGCCGACAGGGGGTGCTGAACACTGAAGCTTTCTTT.

This clone was detected once. This chain joins TRBV5-4 and TRBJ2-3, with 8 bases fitting TRBD2. Germline loops: CDR1 SGHNT, CDR2 YYREEE (reference sequence). This CDR3 comprises 16 residues. With V trimmed by 5 bases and J by 0 bases, 8 bases remained unmatched. CDR3: CASSSPPSGSTDTQYF. CDR3 DNA sequence: TGTGCCAGCAGTTCCCCCCCTAGCGGGAGCACAGATACGCAGTATTTT.

The chain couples TRBV7-3 to TRBJ2-3, with 8 bases aligning to TRBD2. The length of the CDR3 is 16 residues. Germline-derived CDR1 and CDR2 are SGHTA and FQGTGA. The V segment lost 4 bases and the J segment 1 base; nucleotides outside the gene matches: 7. The CDR3 nucleotides read TGTGCCAGCAGCTGGACGCGGGGGGCCCGCACAGATACGCAGTATTTT. It specifies CASSWTRGARTDTQYF.

The chain combines TRBV5-1 with TRBJ1-2; the match to TRBD1 covers 7 bases. The germline V gene encodes CDR1 SGHRS and CDR2 YFSETQ. The V gene end was trimmed by 0 bases and the J gene end by 3 bases; junction bases not matched to a gene: 2. CDR3 length: 14 amino acids. CDR3 in amino acids: CASSLGGTDYGYTF. CDR3 DNA: TGCGCCAGCAGCTTGGGAGGGACAGACTATGGCTACACCTTC.

The chain is built from TRBV11-3 and TRBJ1-1; 7 nucleotides match TRBD1. Germline trimming cut 4 bases from V and 2 bases from J; bases unmatched to any gene: 10. The germline gives CDR1 SGHNT, CDR2 YENEEA. This CDR3 has 16 amino acids. This CDR3 is CASSSTGAWGNTEAFF. CDR3 DNA: TGTGCCAGCAGCTCTACAGGGGCCTGGGGAAACACTGAAGCTTTCTTT.

The chain has TRBV7-6 and TRBJ2-1; D perhaps matches TRBD2 (7 bases). Trimming left V 6 bases short and J 5 bases short, with 14 bases between. Germline assignment: CDR1 SGHVS and CDR2 FNYEAQ. The CDR3 length is 14 residues. The CDR3 bases are TGTGCCAGCAGTGGGGGGGCTTCCCACAATGAGCAGTTCTTC. It translates to CASSGGASHNEQFF. The entire variable domain, with the rest obtained from reference TRBV7-6 and TRBJ2-1, is as follows: GAGVSQSPRYKVTKRGQDVALRCDPISGHVSLYWYRQALGQGPEFLTYFNYEAQQDKSGLPNDRFSAERPEGSISTLTIQRTEQRDSAMYRCASSGGASHNEQFFGPGTRLTVL.

The chain links TRBV10-3 to TRBJ1-5; the D gene is possibly TRBD1 (5 bases). This CDR3 has 14 amino acids. Trimming left V 0 bases short and J 6 bases short, with 9 bases between. In germline, CDR1 is ENHRY, CDR2 SYGVKD. The CDR3 protein is CAISESGGGQPQHF. CDR3 bases: TGTGCCATCAGTGAGTCCGGGGGAGGTCAGCCCCAGCATTTT.